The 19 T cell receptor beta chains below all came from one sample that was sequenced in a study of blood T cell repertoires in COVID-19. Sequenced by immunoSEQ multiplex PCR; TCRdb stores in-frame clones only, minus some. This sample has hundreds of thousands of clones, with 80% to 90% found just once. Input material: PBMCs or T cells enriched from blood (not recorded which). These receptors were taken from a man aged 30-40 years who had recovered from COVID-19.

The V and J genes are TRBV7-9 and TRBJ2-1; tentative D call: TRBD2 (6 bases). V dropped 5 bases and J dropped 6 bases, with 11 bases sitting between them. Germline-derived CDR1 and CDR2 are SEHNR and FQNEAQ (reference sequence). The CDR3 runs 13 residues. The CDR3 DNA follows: TGTGCCAGCAGCCAATCCGGGGGCAATGAGCAGTTCTTC. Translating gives CASSQSGGNEQFF.

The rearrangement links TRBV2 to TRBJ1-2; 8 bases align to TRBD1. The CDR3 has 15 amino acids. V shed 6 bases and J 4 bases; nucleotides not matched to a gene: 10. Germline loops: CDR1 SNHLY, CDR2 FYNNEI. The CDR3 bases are TGTGCCAGCAGGCCCACAGGGGGGATTGGCTATGGCTACACCTTC. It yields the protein CASRPTGGIGYGYTF. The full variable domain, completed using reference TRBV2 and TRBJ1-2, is EPEVTQTPSHQVTQMGQEVILRCVPISNHLYFYWYRQILGQKVEFLVSFYNNEISEKSEIFDDQFSVERPDGSNFTLKIRSTKLEDSAMYFCASRPTGGIGYGYTFGSGTRLTVV.

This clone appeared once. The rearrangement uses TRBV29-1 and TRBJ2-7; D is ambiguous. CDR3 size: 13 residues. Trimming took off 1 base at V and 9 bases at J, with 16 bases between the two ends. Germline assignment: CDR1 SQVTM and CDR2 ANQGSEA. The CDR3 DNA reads TGCAGCGTTGAAGTTCCCCTTGGGCTGAGGCAGTACTTC. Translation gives CSVEVPLGLRQYF.

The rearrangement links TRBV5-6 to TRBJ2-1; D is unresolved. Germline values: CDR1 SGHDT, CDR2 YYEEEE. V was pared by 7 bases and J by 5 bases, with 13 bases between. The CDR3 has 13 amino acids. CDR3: CASSPGADNEQFF. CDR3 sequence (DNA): TGTGCCAGCTCCCCCGGAGCTGACAATGAGCAGTTCTTC.

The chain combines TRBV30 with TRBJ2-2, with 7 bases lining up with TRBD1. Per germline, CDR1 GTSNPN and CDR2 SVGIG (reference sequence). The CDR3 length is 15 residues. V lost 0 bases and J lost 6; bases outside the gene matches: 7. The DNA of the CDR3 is TGTGCCTGGAGTGTCGAGGGGGCTTTTGCCGGGGAGCTGTTTTTT. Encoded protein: CAWSVEGAFAGELFF.

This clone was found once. The DNA for the CDR3 is TGTGCCAGCCCTGAACAGGGGGCAGGGCCCAATCAGCCCCAGCATTTT. Amino acid sequence: CASPEQGAGPNQPQHF. J is TRBJ1-5 and V is TRBV9, with 9 bases fitting TRBD1. Germline V lookup: CDR1 SGDLS, CDR2 YYNGEE. V shed 7 bases, J shed 3 bases, and the junction held 11 bases outside the gene matches. The CDR3 consists of 16 residues.

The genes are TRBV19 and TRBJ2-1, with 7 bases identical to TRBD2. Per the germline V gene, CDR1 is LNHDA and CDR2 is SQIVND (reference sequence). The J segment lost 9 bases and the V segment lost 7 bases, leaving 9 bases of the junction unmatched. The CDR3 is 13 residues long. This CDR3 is CASKRGGPSEQFF. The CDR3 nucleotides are TGTGCCAGTAAACGGGGAGGGCCTAGTGAGCAGTTCTTC. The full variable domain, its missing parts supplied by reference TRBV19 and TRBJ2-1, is DGGITQSPKYLFRKEGQNVTLSCEQNLNHDAMYWYRQDPGQGLRLIYYSQIVNDFQKGDIAEGYSVSREKKESFPLTVTSAQKNPTAFYLCASKRGGPSEQFFGPGTRLTVL.

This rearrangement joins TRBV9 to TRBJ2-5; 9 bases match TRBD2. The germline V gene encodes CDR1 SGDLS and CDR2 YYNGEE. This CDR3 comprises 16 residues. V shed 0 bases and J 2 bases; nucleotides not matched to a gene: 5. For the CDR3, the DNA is TGTGCCAGCAGCGTAGGGTCCCTAGCGGGACAAGAGACCCAGTACTTC. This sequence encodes CASSVGSLAGQETQYF.

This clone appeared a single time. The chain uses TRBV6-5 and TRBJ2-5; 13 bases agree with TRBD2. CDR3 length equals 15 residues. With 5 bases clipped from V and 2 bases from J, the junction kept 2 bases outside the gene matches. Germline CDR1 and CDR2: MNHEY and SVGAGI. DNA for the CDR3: TGTGCCAGCAGTAGACTAGCGGGAGGACAAGAGACCCAGTACTTC. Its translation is CASSRLAGGQETQYF.

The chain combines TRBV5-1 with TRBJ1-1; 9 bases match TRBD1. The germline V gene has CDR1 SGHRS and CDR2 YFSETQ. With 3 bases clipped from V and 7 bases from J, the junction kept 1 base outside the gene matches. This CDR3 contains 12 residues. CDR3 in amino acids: CASSWTGVEAFF. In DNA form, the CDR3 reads TGCGCCAGCAGCTGGACAGGGGTTGAAGCTTTCTTT.

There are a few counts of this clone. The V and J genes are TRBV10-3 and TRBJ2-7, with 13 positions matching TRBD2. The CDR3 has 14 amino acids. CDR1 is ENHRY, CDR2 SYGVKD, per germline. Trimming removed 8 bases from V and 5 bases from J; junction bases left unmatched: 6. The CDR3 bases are TGTGCCATCGCGGGACTAGCGGGAAAGGACGAGCAGTACTTC. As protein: CAIAGLAGKDEQYF.

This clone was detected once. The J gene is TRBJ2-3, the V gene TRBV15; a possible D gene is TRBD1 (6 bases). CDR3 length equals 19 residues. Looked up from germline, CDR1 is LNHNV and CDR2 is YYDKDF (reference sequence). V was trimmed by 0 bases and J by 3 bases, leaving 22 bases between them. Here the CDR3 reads CATSRDPAGGRGSTDTQYF. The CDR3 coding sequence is TGTGCCACCAGCAGAGATCCGGCTGGCGGCAGGGGCTCGACAGATACGCAGTATTTT.

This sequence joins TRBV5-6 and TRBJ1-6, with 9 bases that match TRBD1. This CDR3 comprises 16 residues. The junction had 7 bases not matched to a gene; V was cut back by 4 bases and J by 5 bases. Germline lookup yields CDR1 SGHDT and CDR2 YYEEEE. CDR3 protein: CASSPPWDRDNSPLHF. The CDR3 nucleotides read TGTGCCAGCAGCCCCCCTTGGGACAGGGATAATTCACCCCTCCACTTT.

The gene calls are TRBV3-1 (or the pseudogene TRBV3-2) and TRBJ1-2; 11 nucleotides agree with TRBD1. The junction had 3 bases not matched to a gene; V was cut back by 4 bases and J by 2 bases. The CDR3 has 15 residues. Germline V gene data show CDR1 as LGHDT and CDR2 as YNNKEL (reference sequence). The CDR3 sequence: CASSPRDRGNYGYTF. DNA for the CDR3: TGTGCCAGCAGCCCCCGGGACAGGGGGAACTATGGCTACACCTTC.

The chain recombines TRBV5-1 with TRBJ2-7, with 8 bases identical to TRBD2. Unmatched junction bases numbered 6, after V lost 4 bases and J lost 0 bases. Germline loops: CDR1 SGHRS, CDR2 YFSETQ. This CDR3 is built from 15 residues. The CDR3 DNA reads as TGCGCCAGCAGCACCCCCGGGACTAGCTCCTACGAGCAGTACTTC. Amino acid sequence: CASSTPGTSSYEQYF.

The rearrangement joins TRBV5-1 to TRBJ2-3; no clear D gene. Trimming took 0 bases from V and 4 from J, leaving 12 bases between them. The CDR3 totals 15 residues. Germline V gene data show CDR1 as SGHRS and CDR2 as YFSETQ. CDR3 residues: CASSLDGIASDTQYF. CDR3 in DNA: TGCGCCAGCAGCTTGGACGGTATAGCCTCAGATACGCAGTATTTT.

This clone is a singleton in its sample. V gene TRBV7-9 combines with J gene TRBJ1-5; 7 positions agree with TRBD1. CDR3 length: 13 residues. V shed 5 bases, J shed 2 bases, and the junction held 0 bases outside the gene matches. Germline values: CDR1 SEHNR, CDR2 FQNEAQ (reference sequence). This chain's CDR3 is CASSTGGNQPQHF. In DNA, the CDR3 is TGTGCCAGCAGCACAGGGGGCAATCAGCCCCAGCATTTT. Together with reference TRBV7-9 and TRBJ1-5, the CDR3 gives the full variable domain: DTGVSQNPRHKITKRGQNVTFRCDPISEHNRLYWYRQTLGQGPEFLTYFQNEAQLEKSRLLSDRFSAERPKGSFSTLEIQRTEQGDSAMYLCASSTGGNQPQHFGDGTRLSIL.

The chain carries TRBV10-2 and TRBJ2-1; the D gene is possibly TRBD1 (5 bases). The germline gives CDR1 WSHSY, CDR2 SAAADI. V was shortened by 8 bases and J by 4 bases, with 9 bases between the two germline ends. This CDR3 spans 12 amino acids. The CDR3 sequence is CASGQGYNEQFF. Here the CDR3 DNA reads TGCGCCAGCGGTCAGGGTTACAATGAGCAGTTCTTC.

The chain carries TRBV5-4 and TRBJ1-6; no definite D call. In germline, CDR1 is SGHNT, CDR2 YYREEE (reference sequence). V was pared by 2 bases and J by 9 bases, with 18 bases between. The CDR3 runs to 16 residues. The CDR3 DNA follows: TGTGCCAGCAGCTTAGCGGGCCTACGAGATTCTTCACCCCTCCACTTT. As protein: CASSLAGLRDSSPLHF.